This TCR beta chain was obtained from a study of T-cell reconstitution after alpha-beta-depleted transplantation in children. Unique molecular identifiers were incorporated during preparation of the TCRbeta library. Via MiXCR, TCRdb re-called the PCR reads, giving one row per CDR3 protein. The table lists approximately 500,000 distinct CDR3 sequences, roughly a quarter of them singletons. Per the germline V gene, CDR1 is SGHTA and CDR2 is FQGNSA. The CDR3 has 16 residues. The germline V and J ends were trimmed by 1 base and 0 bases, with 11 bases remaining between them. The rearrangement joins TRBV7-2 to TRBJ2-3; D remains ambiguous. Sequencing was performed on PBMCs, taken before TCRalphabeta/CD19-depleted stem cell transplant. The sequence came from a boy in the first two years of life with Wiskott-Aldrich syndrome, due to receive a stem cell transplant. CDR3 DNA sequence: TGTGCCAGCAGCTTAGTCGTGACTTCCAGCACAGATACGCAGTATTTT. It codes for CASSLVVTSSTDTQYF.